This TCR beta chain was captured in a study of control samples from healthy donors and cancer patients. Clones were sequenced by immunoSEQ multiplex PCR, and TCRdb holds only the in-frame ones, with some missing. Of around 120,000 clones listed, roughly 88% are singletons. The sample consisted of blood. This sequence was found in a middle-aged man in good health.

CDR3 region: CASSTQQGGGDEKLFF. The CDR3 DNA is TGTGCCAGCAGCACACAACAGGGAGGGGGGGATGAAAAACTGTTTTTT. The chain employs TRBV4-2 and TRBJ1-4, with D perhaps matching TRBD1 (6 bases). Germline lookup yields CDR1 LGHNA and CDR2 YNFKEQ. The CDR3 loop spans 16 amino acids. Trimming shortened V by 5 bases and J by 6 bases, and 19 bases separated the two germline ends.